This T cell receptor beta chain was identified during a study of T cells after yellow fever vaccination. Study conclusions and caveats: Re-detected after boosting: most primary clones, 96% of CD4 and 88% of CD8.

For TCR, cDNA came from 5'RACE template switching, which added a universal primer site and UMIs. TCRdb used MiXCR to reprocess the 5' RACE reads, holding one entry per CDR3 protein. The table shows 500,000 to 700,000 distinct CDR3 sequences, with less than 20% occurring only once. Germline-derived CDR1 and CDR2 are DFQATT and SNEGSKA (reference sequence). Trimming pared 0 bases from V and 0 bases from J, leaving 6 bases between. This CDR3 region has 14 residues. This clonotype was detected a few times. Antigen specificity is unknown. This clonotype was sampled from a man under 40 who received the YFV17D yellow fever vaccine. This sequence joins TRBV20-1 and TRBJ2-1; D gene uncertain. This sample comprised PBMCs, obtained 15 days after the yellow fever booster vaccination. The CDR3 sequence is CSARDYGSYNEQFF. In nucleotides, the CDR3 is TGCAGTGCTAGAGATTATGGCTCCTACAATGAGCAGTTCTTC.